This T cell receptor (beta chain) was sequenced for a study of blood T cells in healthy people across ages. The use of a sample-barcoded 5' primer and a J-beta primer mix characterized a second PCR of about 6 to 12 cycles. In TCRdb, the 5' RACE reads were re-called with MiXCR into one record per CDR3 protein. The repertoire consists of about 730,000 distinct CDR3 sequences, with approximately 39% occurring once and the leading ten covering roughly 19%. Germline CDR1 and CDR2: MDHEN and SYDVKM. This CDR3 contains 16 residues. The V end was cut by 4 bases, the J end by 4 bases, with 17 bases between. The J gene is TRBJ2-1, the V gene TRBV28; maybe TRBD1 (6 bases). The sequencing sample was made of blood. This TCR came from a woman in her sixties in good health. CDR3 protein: CASSSTQGRGYNEQFF. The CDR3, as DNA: TGTGCCAGCAGTTCGACCCAGGGCAGGGGTTACAATGAGCAGTTCTTC.